The 3 T cell receptor beta chains below come from one sample, sequenced in a study of T cells in Graves' hyperthyroidism and ophthalmopathy. Amplified TCR beta CDR3 regions derived from RNA transcripts. With the HTBI primer set, the TCR CDR3 went through a first round of RT-PCR. Each CDR3 protein is one row after TCRdb ran MiXCR on the multiplex PCR reads. The table has 300,000 to 350,000 distinct CDR3 sequences, 15% to 20% seen once. Sequencing was done on a sample of blood. The receptors originated from a man aged 30-40 years with Graves' hyperthyroidism.

This chain connects TRBV7-9 to TRBJ1-6, with D perhaps TRBD1 (6 bases). V was trimmed by 0 bases and J by 6 bases, leaving 12 bases between them. There are 16 residues in the CDR3. Per the germline V gene, CDR1 is SEHNR and CDR2 is FQNEAQ (reference sequence). CDR3 loop: CASSLALTGSNSPLHF. The CDR3, as DNA: TGTGCCAGCAGCTTAGCCCTTACAGGGAGTAATTCACCCCTCCACTTT.

This clonotype was recorded a few times. A much larger clone sits a single nucleotide away, making a read error possible. This CDR3 fails to terminate in the conserved phenylalanine or tryptophan, so it likely reflects a read error. J is TRBJ1-1 and V is TRBV20-1, with D possibly being TRBD1 (5 bases). The germline CDR1 and CDR2 sequences are DFQATT and SNEGSKA (reference sequence). Deletions cut 3 bases from V and 5 bases from J, with 7 bases between. This CDR3 comprises 11 residues. This CDR3 is CSASGGTEAFL. The CDR3 nucleotides read TGCAGTGCTAGTGGGGGGACTGAAGCTTTCCTT.

The chain recombines TRBV12-3 or TRBV12-4 with TRBJ2-2, with D perhaps assigned TRBD1 or TRBD2 (5 bases each). CDR3 length equals 12 residues. Trimming pared 8 bases from V and 6 bases from J, leaving 10 bases between. The CDR3 here is CASGGPAGELFF. CDR3 in DNA: TGTGCCAGCGGGGGACCAGCCGGGGAGCTGTTTTTT.